These 32 T cell receptor beta chains share one sample of origin, sequenced in a study of human T cells and chemical hapten exposure. Indicated time point: healthy volunteer bleed at 6 weeks. Sequencing started from total RNA isolated from unfractionated whole blood. A single record per CDR3 protein comes from TCRdb applying MiXCR to the RACE reads. The sample records 65,000 to 95,000 distinct CDR3 sequences, around 9.3% being singletons. The material sequenced was whole blood. These TCRs come from a female donor in good health. Some clones in this sample may be carry-over from other donors' samples.

This clonotype was found many times. J is TRBJ2-7 and V is TRBV7-9, with TRBD1 matching 7 bases. Germline values: CDR1 SEHNR, CDR2 FQNEAQ (reference sequence). V was clipped by 5 bases and J by 2 bases; unmatched bases: 6. This CDR3 contains 14 residues. The CDR3 loop is CASSRPGTAYEQYF. Here the CDR3 DNA reads TGTGCCAGCAGCCGTCCCGGGACAGCCTACGAGCAGTACTTC.

This chain uses TRBV6-2 or TRBV6-3 with TRBJ2-3; no reliable D call. Germline V CDR1 and CDR2: MNHEY, SVGEGT. The V end was cut by 5 bases, the J end by 2 bases, with 5 bases between. This CDR3 spans 12 amino acids. CDR3 region: CASSHYTDTQYF. The CDR3 region has the DNA TGTGCCAGCAGTCACTACACAGATACGCAGTATTTT.

This clonotype turned up a few times. The chain uses TRBV27 and TRBJ2-7; the match to TRBD2 covers 7 bases. From germline, CDR1 is MNHEY and CDR2 SMNVEV (reference sequence). This CDR3 region has 15 residues. J lost 0 bases, V lost 3 bases, and 5 bases had no gene match. The CDR3 here is CASSFQGGVSYEQYF. CDR3 nucleotide sequence: TGTGCCAGCAGTTTCCAGGGAGGGGTCTCCTACGAGCAGTACTTC.

In this sample, this clonotype turned up many times. Here the CDR3 DNA reads TGTGCCAGCAGCCGATTAGGGGGAGCGTACGAGCAGTACTTC. This translates into CASSRLGGAYEQYF. The chain combines TRBV7-2 with TRBJ2-7; D is possibly TRBD1 (6 bases). Per germline, CDR1 SGHTA and CDR2 FQGNSA. This CDR3 region has 14 residues. Trimming pared 5 bases from V and 4 bases from J, leaving 15 bases between.

This clonotype came up a few times. The chain carries TRBV4-1 and TRBJ2-7, with TRBD1 matching over 8 bases. With 6 bases clipped from V and 5 bases from J, the junction kept 12 bases outside the gene matches. The CDR3 covers 15 residues. The germline V gene encodes CDR1 MGHRA and CDR2 YSYEKL. The CDR3 spells CASSRNLRGLDEQYF. As DNA, the CDR3 is TGCGCCAGCAGTCGCAACCTCAGGGGGCTCGACGAGCAGTACTTC.

This clonotype was recorded once. A much larger clonotype is one base distant, so this may be a read error. V gene TRBV7-2 combines with J gene TRBJ2-3, with D perhaps matching TRBD2 (5 bases). The CDR3 sequence is 15 residues long. CDR1 is SGHTA and CDR2 is FQGNSA in the germline V gene. V lost 2 bases and J lost 7, with 16 bases in between. As DNA, the CDR3 is TGTGCCAGCAGCTTATATGAGGCTAGCCGGAATACGCAGTATTTT. Amino acids: CASSLYEASRNTQYF.

The chain carries TRBV6-5 and TRBJ1-4; possibly TRBD1 for D (5 bases). The CDR3 contains 14 residues. V gave up 6 bases and J gave up 3 bases, with 11 bases separating them. Germline V gene sequence: CDR1 MNHEY, CDR2 SVGAGI. The CDR3 region has the DNA TGTGCCAGCAGGCCGGGGCGATCTAATGAAAAACTGTTTTTT. It translates to CASRPGRSNEKLFF.

The V and J genes are TRBV20-1 and TRBJ1-1; possible D gene TRBD1, 6 bases. V shed 6 bases and J shed 4 bases, with 15 bases lying between them. Germline CDR1 reads DFQATT; CDR2 reads SNEGSKA (reference sequence). CDR3 length: 13 residues. The CDR3 loop reads CSATGLVATEAFF. The DNA of the CDR3 is TGCAGTGCCACAGGGTTGGTGGCCACTGAAGCTTTCTTT.

This clonotype was recorded many times. The V gene is TRBV11-2, the J gene TRBJ2-3; D is undetermined. This CDR3 comprises 16 residues. Germline assignment: CDR1 SGHAT and CDR2 FQNNGV. V was trimmed by 0 bases and J by 8 bases, leaving 18 bases between them. CDR3 residues: CASSLDTGALGLTQYF. The CDR3 DNA is TGTGCCAGCAGCTTAGACACGGGCGCACTGGGTCTTACGCAGTATTTT.

The CDR3 sequence: CASNSQAPTGYNEQFF. CDR3 nucleotide sequence: TGTGCCAGTAATTCTCAGGCTCCGACCGGCTACAATGAGCAGTTCTTC. The rearrangement joins TRBV19 to TRBJ2-1, with D hard to call. The CDR3 has 16 residues. Per germline, CDR1 LNHDA and CDR2 SQIVND (reference sequence). V was shortened by 7 bases and J by 3 bases, with 19 bases between the two germline ends.

CDR3 residues: CASSQGQYNEKLFF. Written as DNA, the CDR3 is TGCGCCAGCAGCCAAGGACAGTATAATGAAAAACTGTTTTTT. This sequence joins TRBV4-1 and TRBJ1-4, with D perhaps TRBD1 (5 bases). V was cut by 1 base and J by 4 bases, with 7 bases left in between. The CDR3 covers 14 residues. The germline CDR1 and CDR2 sequences are MGHRA and YSYEKL.

This clonotype was detected many times. The chain uses TRBV3-1 and TRBJ2-1; D gene unclear. V gave up 3 bases and J gave up 10 bases, with 16 bases separating them. In germline, CDR1 is LGHDT, CDR2 YNNKEL (reference sequence). This CDR3 region has 14 residues. The CDR3 nucleotides are TGTGCCAGCAGCCAGAAGACGTTCAAGTTGGAGCAGTTCTTC. Protein: CASSQKTFKLEQFF.

This clonotype was found many times. The chain couples TRBV12-3 or TRBV12-4 to TRBJ2-7; D may be TRBD2 (6 bases). V dropped 6 bases and J dropped 2 bases, with 11 bases sitting between them. The CDR3 has 13 amino acids. The CDR3, as DNA: TGTGCCAGCAGCAGTGGCGGGGCCTACGAGCAGTACTTC. It translates to CASSSGGAYEQYF.

This clonotype has ten or more counts. The CDR3 is CSASSSGVGEQFF. The CDR3 DNA is TGCAGTGCTAGTTCGAGTGGGGTCGGTGAGCAGTTCTTC. The J gene is TRBJ2-1, the V gene TRBV20-1; D remains unclear. V dropped 3 bases and J dropped 9 bases, with 15 bases sitting between them. From germline, CDR1 is DFQATT and CDR2 SNEGSKA (reference sequence). CDR3 length: 13 amino acids.

This clonotype was picked up a small number of times. The chain uses TRBV20-1 and TRBJ2-3; TRBD2 aligns across 8 bases. The CDR3 runs 12 residues. Trimming at V came to 5 bases and at J to 4 bases, leaving 2 bases not matched to a gene. Germline CDR1 DFQATT, CDR2 SNEGSKA (reference sequence). This chain's CDR3 is CSAGTSADTQYF. CDR3 coding DNA: TGCAGTGCTGGGACTAGTGCAGATACGCAGTATTTT.

The sample holds many counts of this clonotype. V gene TRBV12-3 or TRBV12-4 combines with J gene TRBJ2-3; perhaps D is TRBD1 or TRBD2 (5 bases each). The V end lost 1 base, the J end lost 0 bases, and 14 bases lay between the germline ends. The CDR3 runs 17 residues. CDR3 sequence reads: CASSLGGILHSTDTQYF. The CDR3, as DNA: TGTGCCAGCAGTTTAGGGGGGATTCTCCATAGCACAGATACGCAGTATTTT.

J is TRBJ2-5 and V is TRBV7-9; D remains unclear. CDR1 SEHNR and CDR2 FQNEAQ come from the germline V gene (reference sequence). The V end was cut by 2 bases, the J end by 4 bases, with 8 bases between. CDR3 size: 13 residues. DNA for the CDR3: TGTGCCAGCAGCTTAAATGGACGAGAGACCCAGTACTTC. Its translation: CASSLNGRETQYF.

This clonotype was detected ten times or more. The chain has TRBV2 and TRBJ1-6, with D possibly matching TRBD1 (5 bases). Germline assignment: CDR1 SNHLY and CDR2 FYNNEI. V lost 9 bases and J lost 7, with 10 bases in between. This CDR3 has 12 amino acids. CDR3 sequence (DNA): TGTGCCAGTTCCCAGGGAAATTCACCCCTCCACTTT. Its protein is CASSQGNSPLHF.

The chain carries TRBV20-1 and TRBJ1-6; 7 bases map to TRBD1. The ends lost 4 bases at V and 10 bases at J; junction bases unmatched: 4. The CDR3 is made up of 12 amino acids. Germline V gene lookup returns CDR1 DFQATT and CDR2 SNEGSKA (reference sequence). CDR3 nucleotides: TGCAGTGCTAAAGGGACAGCGTCACCCCTCCACTTT. This gives the protein CSAKGTASPLHF.

Only a few counts were recorded for this clonotype. The chain joins TRBV5-5 to TRBJ1-1; D is uncertain. This CDR3 is 16 amino acids long. Germline CDR1 reads SGHKS; CDR2 reads YYEKEE (reference sequence). V was shortened by 0 bases and J by 0 bases, with 12 bases between the two germline ends. The CDR3 DNA sequence: TGTGCCAGCAGCTTGGATCGGACGGCCATGAACACTGAAGCTTTCTTT. Translated, it gives CASSLDRTAMNTEAFF.

The chain joins TRBV7-9 to TRBJ2-1; D is undetermined. Germline V gene sequence: CDR1 SEHNR, CDR2 FQNEAQ (reference sequence). V shed 8 bases and J shed 6 bases, with 17 bases lying between them. The CDR3 totals 14 residues. The CDR3 spells CASLHRAESNEQFF. The DNA for the CDR3 is TGTGCCAGCTTACACCGGGCGGAAAGCAATGAGCAGTTCTTC.

This clonotype has a count of ten or more. The chain recombines TRBV20-1 with TRBJ1-5; a possible D gene is TRBD1 (6 bases). The CDR3 runs to 15 residues. Germline V gene sequence: CDR1 DFQATT, CDR2 SNEGSKA (reference sequence). The ends were cut back, 4 bases at V and 6 bases at J, with 19 bases in the middle. The DNA for the CDR3 is TGCAGTGCTACCCGAGGGGCGGGAGGGGGTCAGCCCCAGCATTTT. It yields the protein CSATRGAGGGQPQHF.

There are a few counts of this clonotype. The J gene is TRBJ2-3, the V gene TRBV20-1; the match to TRBD2 covers 15 bases. V was pared by 3 bases and J by 4 bases, with 8 bases of the junction left unmatched. The CDR3 runs to 17 residues. Per the germline V gene, CDR1 is DFQATT and CDR2 is SNEGSKA (reference sequence). The CDR3 sequence: CSASWTSGGAGPDTQYF. DNA of the CDR3: TGCAGTGCTAGTTGGACTAGCGGGGGGGCCGGGCCAGATACGCAGTATTTT.

This clonotype was picked up many times. Here the CDR3 reads CSAIPWGRDGNTIYF. The CDR3 DNA reads as TGCAGCGCGATTCCTTGGGGCAGGGATGGAAACACCATATATTTT. The chain employs TRBV29-1 and TRBJ1-3; the D gene is possibly TRBD1 (5 bases). The CDR3 totals 15 residues. The germline V gene has CDR1 SQVTM and CDR2 ANQGSEA. V dropped 7 bases and J dropped 3 bases, with 19 bases sitting between them.

At least ten counts were recorded for this clonotype. This chain connects TRBV6-6 to TRBJ1-5; a possible D gene is TRBD1 (5 bases). There are 16 residues in the CDR3. V was pared by 6 bases and J by 0 bases, with 15 bases between. Germline CDR1 MNHNY, CDR2 SVGAGI (reference sequence). This CDR3 reads CASSRKTVYSNQPQHF. CDR3 nucleotide sequence: TGTGCCAGCAGCCGTAAGACAGTTTATAGCAATCAGCCCCAGCATTTT.

The chain joins TRBV7-6 to TRBJ2-7, with D perhaps TRBD1 (6 bases). Trimming pared 3 bases from V and 2 bases from J, leaving 8 bases between. Germline CDR1 and CDR2: SGHVS and FNYEAQ. The CDR3 totals 13 residues. The CDR3: CASSFWDTYEQYF. CDR3 nucleotides: TGTGCCAGCAGCTTCTGGGACACCTACGAGCAGTACTTC.

The CDR3 nucleotides are TGTGCCAGCATGGGTGGGGTCAGAACCTATGGCTACACCTTC. Its translation: CASMGGVRTYGYTF. The rearrangement joins TRBV2 to TRBJ1-2; no reliable D call. V lost 7 bases and J lost 4, with 16 bases in between. This CDR3 comprises 14 residues. Germline V gene sequence: CDR1 SNHLY, CDR2 FYNNEI.

This clonotype occurred many times. This chain joins TRBV7-8 and TRBJ2-3; TRBD2 agrees at 10 bases. Trimming cost V 7 bases and J 0 bases; bases outside gene matches: 10. The CDR3 sequence is 17 residues long. Germline-derived CDR1 and CDR2 are SGHVS and FQNEAQ. CDR3 residues: CASTGTGLASSTDTQYF. For the CDR3, the DNA is TGTGCCAGCACCGGAACGGGACTAGCGTCTAGCACAGATACGCAGTATTTT.

Concerning this clonotype: Possible read error: a much larger clone is one base away. The J gene is TRBJ2-5, the V gene TRBV12-3 or TRBV12-4; either TRBD1 or TRBD2 may supply D (5 bases each). The CDR3 is made up of 14 amino acids. V gave up 5 bases and J gave up 9 bases, with 19 bases separating them. CDR3 sequence: CASSGAGRGEAQYF. The CDR3 region has the DNA TGTGCCAGCAGTGGGGCAGGTCGGGGCGAGGCCCAGTACTTC.

The sample holds many counts of this clonotype. The chain has TRBV10-3 and TRBJ2-5; D is ambiguous. There are 13 residues in the CDR3. The V gene's germline CDR1 is ENHRY and CDR2 SYGVKD. The V end was cut by 5 bases, the J end by 2 bases, with 9 bases between. The CDR3 sequence: CAISSLEQETQYF. In nucleotides, the CDR3 is TGTGCCATCAGTTCCCTCGAACAAGAGACCCAGTACTTC.

This clonotype turned up a few times. V usage is TRBV29-1 and J usage is TRBJ2-3, with D unclear. V was cut by 2 bases and J by 0 bases, with 6 bases left in between. Germline V gene lookup returns CDR1 SQVTM and CDR2 ANQGSEA. The length of the CDR3 is 13 residues. This chain's CDR3 is CSVEKQSTDTQYF. The CDR3 DNA sequence: TGCAGCGTTGAAAAACAGAGCACAGATACGCAGTATTTT.

This clonotype was counted only a few times. V is TRBV12-3 or TRBV12-4 and J is TRBJ2-6; D ambiguous. V was shortened by 5 bases and J by 4 bases, with 12 bases between the two germline ends. This CDR3 spans 15 amino acids. The CDR3 sequence: CASSPVLGGANVLTF. The CDR3 DNA reads as TGTGCCAGCAGTCCTGTTCTGGGGGGGGCCAACGTCCTGACTTTC.